These T cell receptor beta chains were read from a single sample in a study of identical twins. TCRdb recomputed calls from the 5' RACE reads with MiXCR, one row per CDR3 protein. This table has nearly 650,000 distinct CDR3 sequences, around 7.5% appearing once. The same data also went into a second study, on yellow fever vaccine responses in identical twins.

What was sequenced was PBMCs. The receptors come from a woman aged 18-29 years in good health. The CDR3 runs from the conserved cysteine through the conserved F or W. A D gene is named only where the DNA matches it firmly.

D gene	V gene	CDR3 protein
.	TRBV12-3/TRBV12-4	CASSLGMGLYGYTF
TRBD2	TRBV11-3	CASSSRTSGRFEQFF
.	TRBV15	CATSRRDTDRPEAFF
TRBD1	TRBV6-1	CASSADRMNTEAFF
TRBD1	TRBV7-2	CASSRPEGAFTYEQYF
.	TRBV6-5	CASSYMEVAKNIQYF
.	TRBV10-3	CATRAQARQASYDYTF
TRBD2	TRBV2	CAVLAGGPYEQYF
.	TRBV5-5	CASSLSQNIQYF
.	TRBV5-1	CASSLGDSVTYNEQFF
TRBD1	TRBV29-1	CSIDGQGLGETQYF
.	TRBV6-5	CASSYRTDTEAFF
.	TRBV27	CASSPTPRGLNNSPLHF
TRBD2	TRBV5-1	CASSLLTSGDPTYNEQFF
.	TRBV6-5	CASSYVGPGRSYEQYF
TRBD1	TRBV10-3	CAISPDRNNQPQHF
.	TRBV15	CATSNWETENYGYTF
TRBD2	TRBV20-1	CSARPLGASGDYNEQFF
.	TRBV12-3/TRBV12-4	CASTTSNEQFF
.	TRBV5-1	CASSYLRPDTQYF
.	TRBV20-1	CSAKPGLWEHETQYF
TRBD2	TRBV12-3/TRBV12-4	CASSPTSGGTGYNEQFF
.	TRBV13	CASSWGGGTYEQYF
TRBD2	TRBV24-1	CATSDSPRVPLAGGTDTQYF
.	TRBV24-1	CATSDLLAQFF
.	TRBV6-1	CASRPGLFHSNQPQHF
.	TRBV20-1	CSARDADQPQHF
.	TRBV2	CASSEEALNEQFF
.	TRBV6-1	CASSESRGRADTQYF
.	TRBV9	CASSVGWRLDGQETQYF
TRBD2	TRBV7-9	CASSENLLAATYEQYF
TRBD1	TRBV7-6	CASSVGGQGNQPQHF
.	TRBV5-1	CASSLANTEAFF
.	TRBV7-9	CASSLYSGSSYNEQFF
TRBD2	TRBV4-2	CASSQDFLAGVMAKNIQYF
.	TRBV12-3/TRBV12-4	CASTPPGAANAFF
.	TRBV19	CASSRTPSNTGELFF
TRBD1	TRBV4-1	CASSQPTGSVYNEQFF